The 2 T cell receptor beta chains listed next were all sequenced from one sample in a study of blood T cell repertoires in COVID-19. Some clones are missing from TCRdb's copy, which holds only in-frame ones; the method was immunoSEQ multiplex PCR. The table shows tens of thousands of clones, with 65% to 90% occurring only once. The sample was peripheral blood. All receptors come from a man of 80 years or more with COVID-19, enrolled during active disease.

This chain uses TRBV7-2 with TRBJ2-3, with 9 bases identical to TRBD1. CDR3 length equals 15 residues. The germline V gene encodes CDR1 SGHTA and CDR2 FQGNSA. V lost 5 bases and J lost 5; bases outside the gene matches: 8. CDR3 protein: CASSVRDREGDTQYF. DNA for the CDR3: TGTGCCAGCAGCGTACGGGACAGGGAAGGAGATACGCAGTATTTT.

As to this clone: The sample carries other DNA sequences with the same CDR3. This chain links TRBV7-2 with TRBJ2-5, with D possibly matching TRBD1 (6 bases). The length of the CDR3 is 14 residues. Deletions cut 0 bases from V and 3 bases from J, with 8 bases between. Germline values: CDR1 SGHTA, CDR2 FQGNSA. In nucleotides, the CDR3 is TGTGCCAGCAGCTTAGCTTCAGGGGAAGAGACCCAGTACTTC. This encodes CASSLASGEETQYF.